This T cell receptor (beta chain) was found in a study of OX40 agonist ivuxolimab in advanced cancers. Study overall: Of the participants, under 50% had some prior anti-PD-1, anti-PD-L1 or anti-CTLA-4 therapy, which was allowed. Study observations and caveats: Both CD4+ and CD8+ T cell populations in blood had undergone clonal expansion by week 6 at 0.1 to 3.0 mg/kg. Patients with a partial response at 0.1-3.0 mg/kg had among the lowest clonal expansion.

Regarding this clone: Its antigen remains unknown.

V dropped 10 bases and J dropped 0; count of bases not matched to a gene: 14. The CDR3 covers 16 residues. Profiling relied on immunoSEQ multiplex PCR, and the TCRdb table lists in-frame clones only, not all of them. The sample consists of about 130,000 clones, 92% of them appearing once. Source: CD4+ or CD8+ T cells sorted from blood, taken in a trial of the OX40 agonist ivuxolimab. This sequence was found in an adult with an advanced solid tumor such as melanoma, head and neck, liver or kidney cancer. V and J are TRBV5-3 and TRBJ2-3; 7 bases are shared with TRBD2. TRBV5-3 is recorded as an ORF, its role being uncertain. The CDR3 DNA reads TGTGCCCCCAGGAGGGCTAGCGGAGAAAGCACAGATACGCAGTATTTT. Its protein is CAPRRASGESTDTQYF.